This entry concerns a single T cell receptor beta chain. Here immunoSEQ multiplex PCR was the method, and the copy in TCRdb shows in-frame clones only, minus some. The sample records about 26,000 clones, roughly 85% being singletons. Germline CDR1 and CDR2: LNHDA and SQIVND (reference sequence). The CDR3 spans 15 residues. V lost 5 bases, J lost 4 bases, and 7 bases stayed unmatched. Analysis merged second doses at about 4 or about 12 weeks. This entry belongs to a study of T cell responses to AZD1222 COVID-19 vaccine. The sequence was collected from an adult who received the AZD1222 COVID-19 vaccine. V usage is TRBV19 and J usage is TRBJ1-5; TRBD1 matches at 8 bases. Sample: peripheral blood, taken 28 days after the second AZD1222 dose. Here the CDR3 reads CASSLMGQANQPQHF. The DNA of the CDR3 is TGTGCCAGTAGTCTAATGGGACAGGCTAATCAGCCCCAGCATTTT.